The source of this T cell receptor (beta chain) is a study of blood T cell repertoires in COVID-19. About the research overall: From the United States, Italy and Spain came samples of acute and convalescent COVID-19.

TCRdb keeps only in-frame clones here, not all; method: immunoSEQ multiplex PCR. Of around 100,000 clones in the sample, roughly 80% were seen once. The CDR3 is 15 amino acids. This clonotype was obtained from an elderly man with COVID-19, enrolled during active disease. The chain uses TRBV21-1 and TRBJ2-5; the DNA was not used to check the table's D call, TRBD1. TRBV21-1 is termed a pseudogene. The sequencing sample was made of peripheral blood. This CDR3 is CASSKTDRVQETQYF. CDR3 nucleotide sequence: TGTGCCAGCAGCAAAACGGACAGGGTCCAAGAGACCCAGTACTTC.